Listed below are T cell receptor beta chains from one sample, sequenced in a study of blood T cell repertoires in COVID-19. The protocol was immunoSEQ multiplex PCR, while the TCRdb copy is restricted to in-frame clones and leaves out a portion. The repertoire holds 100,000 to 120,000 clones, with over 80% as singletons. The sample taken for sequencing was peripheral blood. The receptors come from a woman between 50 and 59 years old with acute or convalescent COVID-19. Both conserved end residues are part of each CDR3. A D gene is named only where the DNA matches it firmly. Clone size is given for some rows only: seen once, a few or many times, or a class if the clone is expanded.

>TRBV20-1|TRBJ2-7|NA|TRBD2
CSASPAGGRSEQYF
TGCAGTGCTAGTCCGGCTGGCGGGAGGTCCGAGCAGTACTTC
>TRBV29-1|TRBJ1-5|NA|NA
CSVGQGRGSNQPQHF
TGCAGCGTTGGTCAGGGAAGGGGGAGCAATCAGCCCCAGCATTTT
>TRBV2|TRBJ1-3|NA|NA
CASSESGGGGNTIYF
TGTGCCAGCAGTGAATCGGGGGGCGGTGGAAACACCATATATTTT
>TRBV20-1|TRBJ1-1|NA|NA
CSASDTEAFF
TGCAGTGCTAGCGACACTGAAGCTTTCTTT
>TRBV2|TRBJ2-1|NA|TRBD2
CASSDPQAGDYNEQFF
TGTGCCAGCAGTGACCCCCAAGCGGGAGACTACAATGAGCAGTTCTTC
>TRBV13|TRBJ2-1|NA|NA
CASSPDSPSYNEQFF
TGTGCCAGCAGCCCGGACAGCCCTTCCTACAATGAGCAGTTCTTC
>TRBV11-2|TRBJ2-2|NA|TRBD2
CASSLHRREGYTGELFF
TGTGCCAGCAGCCTTCATCGGCGGGAGGGGTATACCGGGGAGCTGTTTTTT
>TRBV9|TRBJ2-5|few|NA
CASSVGRGFQETQYF
TGTGCCAGCAGCGTGGGTAGGGGCTTTCAGGAGACCCAGTACTTC
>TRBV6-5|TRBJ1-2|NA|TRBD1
CASSLRQGAGYTF
TGTGCCAGCAGTCTGCGACAGGGGGCGGGCTACACCTTC
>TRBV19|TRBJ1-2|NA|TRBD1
CASIPTGVGYGYTF
TGTGCCAGTATACCCACAGGGGTTGGCTATGGCTACACCTTC